This T cell receptor (beta chain) was identified in a study of response to subunit inactivated influenza vaccine. TCRdb redid the calling of the RT-PCR reads with MiXCR, one entry per CDR3 protein. The sample contains about 700,000 distinct CDR3 sequences, roughly 13% of which appear only once. The CDR3 has 16 residues. Germline assignment: CDR1 SEHNR and CDR2 FQNEAQ (reference sequence). Trimming removed 1 base from V and 4 bases from J; junction bases left unmatched: 3. J is TRBJ2-2 and V is TRBV7-9, with 10 nucleotides matching TRBD2. This clonotype was sampled from a man aged 50 or older who received an inactivated influenza vaccine. The sequencing here drew on PBMCs from blood, taken less than 15 days before vaccination. The CDR3: CASSLGLAGVTGELFF. CDR3 nucleotides: TGTGCCAGCAGCTTAGGCCTAGCGGGAGTCACCGGGGAGCTGTTTTTT.